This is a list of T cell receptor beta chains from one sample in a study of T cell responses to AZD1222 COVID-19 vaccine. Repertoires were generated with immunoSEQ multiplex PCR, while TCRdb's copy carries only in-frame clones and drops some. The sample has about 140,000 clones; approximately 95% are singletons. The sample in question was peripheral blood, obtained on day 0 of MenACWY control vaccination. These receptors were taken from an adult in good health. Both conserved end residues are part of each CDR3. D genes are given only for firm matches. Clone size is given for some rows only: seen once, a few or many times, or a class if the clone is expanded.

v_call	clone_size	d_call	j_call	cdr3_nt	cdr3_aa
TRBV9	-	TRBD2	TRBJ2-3	TGTGCCAGCAGCGGAACCGGGACTAGCGATACGCAGTATTTT	CASSGTGTSDTQYF
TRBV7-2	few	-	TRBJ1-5	TGTGCCAGCAGCTTAGTCAGTAATAGCAATCAGCCCCAGCATTTT	CASSLVSNSNQPQHF
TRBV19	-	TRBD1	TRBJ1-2	TGTGCCAGTAGTCACCGGGACAGAGGTTGGGTCACCTTC	CASSHRDRGWVTF
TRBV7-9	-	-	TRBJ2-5	TGTGCCGGTCAAACTGAGGAGACCCAGTACTTC	CAGQTEETQYF
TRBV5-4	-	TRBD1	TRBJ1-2	TGTGCCAGCAGAAGGACAGGGAGTAACTATGGCTACACCTTC	CASRRTGSNYGYTF
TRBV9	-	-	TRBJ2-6	TGTGCCAGCAGCTTGACGGTTGGCTCTGGGGCCAACGTCCTGACTTTC	CASSLTVGSGANVLTF
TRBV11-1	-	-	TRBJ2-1	TGTGCCAGCAGCTTCACCAGGAGCTCCTACAATGAGCAGTTCTTC	CASSFTRSSYNEQFF
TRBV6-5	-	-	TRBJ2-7	TGTGCCAGCAGCCACCGCCGGAGCTCCTACGAGCAGTACTTC	CASSHRRSSYEQYF
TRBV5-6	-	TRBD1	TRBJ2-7	TGTGCCAGCAGCTCCGGGACAGGGCGTTTCGAGCAGTACTTC	CASSSGTGRFEQYF
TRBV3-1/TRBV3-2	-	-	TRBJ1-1	TGTGCCAGCAGCCAACAGGGGAACACTGAAGCTTTCTTT	CASSQQGNTEAFF
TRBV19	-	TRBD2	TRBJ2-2	TGTGCCAGTAGAGCGGGAGGGGGAAACACCGGGGAGCTGTTTTTT	CASRAGGGNTGELFF
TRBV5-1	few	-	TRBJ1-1	TGCGCCAGCAGCTTGGTTAGGAACACTGAAGCTTTCTTT	CASSLVRNTEAFF
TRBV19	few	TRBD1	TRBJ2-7	TGTGCCAGTAGTATGGACAGGGGGCCCAGGTACGAGCAGTACTTC	CASSMDRGPRYEQYF
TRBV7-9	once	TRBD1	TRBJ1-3	TGTGCCAGCACCCGGACAGGGGCGTTTTCTGGAAACACCATATATTTT	CASTRTGAFSGNTIYF
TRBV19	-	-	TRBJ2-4	TGTGCCAGTAGTATTAGCCGGGGCTCAAACATTCAGTACTTC	CASSISRGSNIQYF
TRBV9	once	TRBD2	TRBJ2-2	TGTGCCAGCTCCCAGCGGGTAGCGGGGTACACCGGGGAGCTGTTTTTT	CASSQRVAGYTGELFF
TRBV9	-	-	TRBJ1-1	TGTGCCAGCAGCGTATCCCACTTCGGCACTGAAGCTTTCTTT	CASSVSHFGTEAFF
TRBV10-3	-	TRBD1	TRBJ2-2	TGTGCCATCGGGACAGGGCCGGCCGGGGAGCTGTTTTTT	CAIGTGPAGELFF
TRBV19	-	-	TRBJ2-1	TGTGCCAGTAGTATCGCAGAGCAGGGAAAAAATGAGCAGTTCTTC	CASSIAEQGKNEQFF
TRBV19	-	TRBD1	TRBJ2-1	TGTGCCAGTACTCGGACAGGGCTATCCTACAATGAGCAGTTCTTC	CASTRTGLSYNEQFF
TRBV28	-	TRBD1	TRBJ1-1	TGTGCCAGCAGTATGGGACAGGTGAACACTGAAGCTTTCTTT	CASSMGQVNTEAFF
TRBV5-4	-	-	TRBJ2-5	TGTGCCAGCAGCTTGACACTGCAAGAGACCCAGTACTTC	CASSLTLQETQYF
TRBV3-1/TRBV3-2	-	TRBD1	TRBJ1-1	TGTGCCAGCAGCCATTGGGACAGCGAAGCTTTCTTT	CASSHWDSEAFF
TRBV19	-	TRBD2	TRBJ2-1	TGTGCCAGTAGCAAGATTGATACTAGCGTCGATGAGCAGTTCTTC	CASSKIDTSVDEQFF
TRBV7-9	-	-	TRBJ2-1	TGTGCCAGCAGCTTAGCGCAACAGGAGGAGTTCCATGAGCAGTTCTTC	CASSLAQQEEFHEQFF
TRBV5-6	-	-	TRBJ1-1	TGTGCCAGCAGCTTGAGGGGAACTGAAGCTTTCTTT	CASSLRGTEAFF
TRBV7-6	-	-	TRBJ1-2	TGTGCCAGCAGCTTGCGACAGTGGGGGGCGCGACGTGGCTACACCTTC	CASSLRQWGARRGYTF
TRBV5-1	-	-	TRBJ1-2	TGCGCCAGCAGCTTGGGGTTTGGGGGCGACGGCTACACCTTC	CASSLGFGGDGYTF
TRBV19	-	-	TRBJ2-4	TGTGCCAGTAGCTCCATGGGGCTAGCCCCCCGGAACATTCAGTACTTC	CASSSMGLAPRNIQYF
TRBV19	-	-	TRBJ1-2	TGTGCCAGTAGTATCAACTATGGCTACACCTTC	CASSINYGYTF
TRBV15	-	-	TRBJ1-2	TGTGCCACCAGCAGAGATTCGGCAGGGGCTGCGGGCTACACCTTC	CATSRDSAGAAGYTF
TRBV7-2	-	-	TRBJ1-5	TGTGCCAGCAGCTTAGCAATGGCCGGGGGATTCAATCTGCCCCAGCATTTT	CASSLAMAGGFNLPQHF
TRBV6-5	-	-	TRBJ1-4	TGTGCCACCTCCCGGGACGGTCGCGAAAAACTGTTTTTT	CATSRDGREKLFF
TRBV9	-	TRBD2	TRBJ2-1	TGTGCCAGCAGCGTAGGGGCTAGCGGGACCAATGAGCAGTTCTTC	CASSVGASGTNEQFF
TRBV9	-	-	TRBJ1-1	TGTGCCAGCAGCGACGTACCTAGCTCTGAAGCTTTCTTT	CASSDVPSSEAFF
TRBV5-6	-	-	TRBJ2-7	TGTGCCAGCAGCTTGGACAGGCGGTACGAGCAGTACTTC	CASSLDRRYEQYF
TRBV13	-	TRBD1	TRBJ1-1	TGTGCCAGCAGCTTGACAGGGTTAGGTCCGAACACTGAAGCTTTCTTT	CASSLTGLGPNTEAFF
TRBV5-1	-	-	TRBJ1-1	TGCGCCAGCAGCGAGGACGGCCTGAACACTGAAGCTTTCTTT	CASSEDGLNTEAFF
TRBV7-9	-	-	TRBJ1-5	TGTGCCAGCAGCTTCACTAGCAATCAGCCCCAGCATTTT	CASSFTSNQPQHF
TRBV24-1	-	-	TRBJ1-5	TGTGCCACCGCCCCCGGGGGTGGCAATCAGCCCCAGCATTTT	CATAPGGGNQPQHF
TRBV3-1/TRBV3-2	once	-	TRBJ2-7	TGTGCCAGCAGCCGGCGTTCGGGCGAGCAGTACTTC	CASSRRSGEQYF
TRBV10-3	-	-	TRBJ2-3	TGTGCCATCAGTGAGCCAGTCCCAGATACGCAGTATTTT	CAISEPVPDTQYF
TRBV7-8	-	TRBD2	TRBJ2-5	TGTGCCAGCAGCTCGGGACTAGCATATCAAGAGACCCAGTACTTC	CASSSGLAYQETQYF
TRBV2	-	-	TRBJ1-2	TGTGCCAGCAGTGAATGGCCCGGACATCGCTATGGCTACACCTTC	CASSEWPGHRYGYTF
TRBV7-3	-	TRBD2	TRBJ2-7	TGTGCCAGCAGCCTAGCGGGAGGCCCCTACGAGCAGTACTTC	CASSLAGGPYEQYF
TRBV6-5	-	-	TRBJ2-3	TGTGCCAGCAGTCCGGCGGGGACAGATACGCAGTATTTT	CASSPAGTDTQYF
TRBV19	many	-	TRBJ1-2	TGTGCCAGTAGTATAGGTTCCGCAGTTGATGGCTACACCTTC	CASSIGSAVDGYTF
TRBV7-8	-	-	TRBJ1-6	TGTGCCAGCAGCTTAGTCCAGGGAGTGATTTCACCCCTCCACTTT	CASSLVQGVISPLHF
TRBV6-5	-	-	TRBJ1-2	TGTGCCAGCAGCGGCAACACTTCCCCCTATGGCTACACCTTC	CASSGNTSPYGYTF
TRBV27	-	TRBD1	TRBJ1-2	TGTGCCAGCAGCAGACAGGGGGCTCGTGGCTACACCTTC	CASSRQGARGYTF
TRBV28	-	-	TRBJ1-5	TGTGCCAGCAGTTCCGTGTCTGGGCATCAGCCCCAGCATTTT	CASSSVSGHQPQHF
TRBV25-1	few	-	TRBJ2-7	TGTGCCAGCAGCCCGTCAGGGGCCAATTACGAGCAGTACTTC	CASSPSGANYEQYF
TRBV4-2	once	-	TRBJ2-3	TGTGCCAGCAGCCAACCCCTCGGGGATACGCAGTATTTT	CASSQPLGDTQYF
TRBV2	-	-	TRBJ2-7	TGTGCCAGCACTGCCCCGGACAGAGCGTCCTACGAGCAGTACTTC	CASTAPDRASYEQYF
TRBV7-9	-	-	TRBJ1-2	TGTGCCAGCAGCTTAGCAGGGTTGGATGGCTACACCTTC	CASSLAGLDGYTF